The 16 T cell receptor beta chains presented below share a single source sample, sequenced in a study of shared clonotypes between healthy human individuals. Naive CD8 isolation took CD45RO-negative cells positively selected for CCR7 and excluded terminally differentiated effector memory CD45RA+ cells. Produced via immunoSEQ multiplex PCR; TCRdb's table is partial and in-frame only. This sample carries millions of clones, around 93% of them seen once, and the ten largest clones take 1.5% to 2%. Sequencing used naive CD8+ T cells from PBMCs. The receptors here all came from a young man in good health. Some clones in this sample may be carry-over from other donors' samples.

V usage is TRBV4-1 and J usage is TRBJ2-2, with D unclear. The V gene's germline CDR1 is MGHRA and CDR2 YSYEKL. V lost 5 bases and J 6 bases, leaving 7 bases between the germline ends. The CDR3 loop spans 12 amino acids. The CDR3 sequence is CASSFEAGELFF. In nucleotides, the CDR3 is TGCGCCAGCAGCTTTGAGGCCGGGGAGCTGTTTTTT.

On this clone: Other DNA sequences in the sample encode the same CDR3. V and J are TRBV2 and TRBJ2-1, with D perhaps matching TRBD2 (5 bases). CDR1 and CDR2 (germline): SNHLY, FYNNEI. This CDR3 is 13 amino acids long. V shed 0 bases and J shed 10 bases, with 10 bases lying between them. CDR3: CASSEAPGWEQFF. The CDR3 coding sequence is TGTGCCAGCAGTGAAGCCCCGGGGTGGGAGCAGTTCTTC. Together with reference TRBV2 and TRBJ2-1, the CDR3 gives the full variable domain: EPEVTQTPSHQVTQMGQEVILRCVPISNHLYFYWYRQILGQKVEFLVSFYNNEISEKSEIFDDQFSVERPDGSNFTLKIRSTKLEDSAMYFCASSEAPGWEQFFGPGTRLTVL.

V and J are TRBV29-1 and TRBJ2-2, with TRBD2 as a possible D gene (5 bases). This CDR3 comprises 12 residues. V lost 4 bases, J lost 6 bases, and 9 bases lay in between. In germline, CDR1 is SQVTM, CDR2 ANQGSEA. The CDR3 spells CSVVSGSGELFF. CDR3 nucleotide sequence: TGCAGCGTTGTATCGGGATCCGGGGAGCTGTTTTTT.

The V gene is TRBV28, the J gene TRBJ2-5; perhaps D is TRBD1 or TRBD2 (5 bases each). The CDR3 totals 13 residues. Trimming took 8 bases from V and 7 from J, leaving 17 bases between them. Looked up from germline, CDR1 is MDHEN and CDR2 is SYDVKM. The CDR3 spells CASGRWQRGTQYF. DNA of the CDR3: TGTGCCAGCGGGCGCTGGCAGAGGGGGACCCAGTACTTC.

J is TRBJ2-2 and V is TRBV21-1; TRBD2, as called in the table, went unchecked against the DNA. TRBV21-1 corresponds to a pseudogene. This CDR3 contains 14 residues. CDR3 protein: CASSGGAGTGELFF. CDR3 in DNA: TGTGCCAGCTCTGGGGGGGCCGGCACCGGGGAGCTGTTTTTT.

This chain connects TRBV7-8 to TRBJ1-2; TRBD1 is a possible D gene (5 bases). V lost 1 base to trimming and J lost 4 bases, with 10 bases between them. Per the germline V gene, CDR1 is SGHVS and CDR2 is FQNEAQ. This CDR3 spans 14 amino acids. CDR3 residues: CASSLGGVSYGYTF. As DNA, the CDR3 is TGTGCCAGCAGCTTAGGGGGCGTGAGCTATGGCTACACCTTC.

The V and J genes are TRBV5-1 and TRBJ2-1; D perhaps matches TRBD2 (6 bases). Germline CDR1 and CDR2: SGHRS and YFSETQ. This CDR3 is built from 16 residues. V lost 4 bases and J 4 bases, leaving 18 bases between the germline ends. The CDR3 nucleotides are TGCGCCAGCAGCCCACGGGACGGGAGTCTTTACAATGAGCAGTTCTTC. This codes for CASSPRDGSLYNEQFF.

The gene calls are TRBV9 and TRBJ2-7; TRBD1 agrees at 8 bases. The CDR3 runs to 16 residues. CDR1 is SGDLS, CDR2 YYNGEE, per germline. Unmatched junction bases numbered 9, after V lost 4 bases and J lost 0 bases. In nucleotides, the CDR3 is TGTGCCAGCAGCCCAGGGGGCTTCTCGCTCTCCTACGAGCAGTACTTC. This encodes CASSPGGFSLSYEQYF. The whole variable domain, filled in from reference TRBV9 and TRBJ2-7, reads DSGVTQTPKHLITATGQRVTLRCSPRSGDLSVYWYQQSLDQGLQFLIQYYNGEERAKGNILERFSAQQFPDLHSELNLSSLELGDSALYFCASSPGGFSLSYEQYFGPGTRLTVT.

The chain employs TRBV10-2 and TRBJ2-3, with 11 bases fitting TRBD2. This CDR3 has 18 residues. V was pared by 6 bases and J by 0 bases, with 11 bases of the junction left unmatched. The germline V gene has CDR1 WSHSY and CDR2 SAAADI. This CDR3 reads CASSEGRGLAESTDTQYF. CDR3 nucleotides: TGCGCCAGCAGCGAGGGGAGGGGACTAGCGGAGAGCACAGATACGCAGTATTTT.

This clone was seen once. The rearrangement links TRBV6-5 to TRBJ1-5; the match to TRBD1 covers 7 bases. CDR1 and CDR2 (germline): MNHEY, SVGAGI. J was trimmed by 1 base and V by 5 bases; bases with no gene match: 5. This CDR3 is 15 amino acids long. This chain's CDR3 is CASSPDRTSNQPQHF. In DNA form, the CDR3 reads TGTGCCAGCAGTCCGGACAGGACAAGCAATCAGCCCCAGCATTTT.

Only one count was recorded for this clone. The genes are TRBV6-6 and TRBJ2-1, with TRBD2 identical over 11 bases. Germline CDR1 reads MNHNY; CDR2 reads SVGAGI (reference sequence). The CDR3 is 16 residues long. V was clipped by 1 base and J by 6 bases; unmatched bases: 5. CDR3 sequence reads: CASSYYGGLAANEQFF. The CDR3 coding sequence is TGTGCCAGCAGTTACTACGGGGGACTAGCGGCCAATGAGCAGTTCTTC.

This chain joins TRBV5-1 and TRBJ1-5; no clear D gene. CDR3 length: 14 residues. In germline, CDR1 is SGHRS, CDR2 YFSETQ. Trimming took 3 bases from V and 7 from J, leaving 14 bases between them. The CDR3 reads CASSWTGAGQPQHF. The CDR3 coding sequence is TGCGCCAGCAGCTGGACGGGTGCGGGACAGCCCCAGCATTTT.

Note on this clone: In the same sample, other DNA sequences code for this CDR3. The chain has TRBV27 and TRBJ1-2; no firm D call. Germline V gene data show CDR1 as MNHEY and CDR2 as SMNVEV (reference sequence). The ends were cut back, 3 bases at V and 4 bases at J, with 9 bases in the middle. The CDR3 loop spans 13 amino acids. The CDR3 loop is CASSFGEGYGYTF. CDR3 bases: TGTGCCAGCAGTTTCGGGGAAGGCTATGGCTACACCTTC.

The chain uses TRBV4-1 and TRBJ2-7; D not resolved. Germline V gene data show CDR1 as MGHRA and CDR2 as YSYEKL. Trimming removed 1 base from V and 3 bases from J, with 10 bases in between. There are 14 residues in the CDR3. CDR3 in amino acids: CASSQGALGYEQYF. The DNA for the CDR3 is TGCGCCAGCAGCCAAGGTGCCTTAGGCTACGAGCAGTACTTC.

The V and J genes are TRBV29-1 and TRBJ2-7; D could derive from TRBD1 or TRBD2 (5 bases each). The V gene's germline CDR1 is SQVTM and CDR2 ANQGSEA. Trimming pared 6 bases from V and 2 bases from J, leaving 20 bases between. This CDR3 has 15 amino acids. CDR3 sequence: CSVEMAYRDAYEQYF. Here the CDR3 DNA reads TGCAGCGTCGAGATGGCCTACCGGGACGCCTACGAGCAGTACTTC.

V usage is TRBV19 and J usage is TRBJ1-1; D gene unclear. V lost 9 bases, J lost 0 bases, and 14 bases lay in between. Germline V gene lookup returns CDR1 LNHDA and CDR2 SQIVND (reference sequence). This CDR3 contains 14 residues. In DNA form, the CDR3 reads TGTGCCAGCAACGCCTTACGGGTGAACACTGAAGCTTTCTTT. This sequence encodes CASNALRVNTEAFF.